This TCR beta chain was recovered during a study of beta chain features in type 1 diabetes. Regarding the study as a whole: There was no resolution here of whether HLA type influences TCRB rearrangement.

In the case of this clone: Its cognate antigen is unknown.

Germline CDR1 is SGHVS and CDR2 is FQNEAQ. This CDR3 is 15 amino acids long. Trimming removed 4 bases at V and 3 bases at J, with 13 bases between. Expressed TCRB transcripts were sequenced, since all the RNA that had been isolated was reverse transcribed. The assay was immunoSEQ multiplex PCR, and TCRdb's table has in-frame clones only and misses some. The sample lists under 950,000 clones, roughly a sixth occurring once. Central memory, naive, regulatory and stem cell-like memory CD4+ cells were sorted by CD45RO/CCR7/CD25/CD127/CD95/CD27. Post-sort purity exceeded 95% for all sorted populations. The sample consisted of naive CD4+ T cells from blood. The source is a woman under 30 in good health. This sequence joins TRBV7-8 and TRBJ2-1; D remains ambiguous. CDR3 loop: CASSSRTFFYNEQFF. DNA of the CDR3: TGTGCCAGCAGCTCCCGGACCTTCTTCTACAATGAGCAGTTCTTC. The full variable domain, completed using reference TRBV7-8 and TRBJ2-1, is GAGVSQSPRYKVAKRGQDVALRCDPISGHVSLFWYQQALGQGPEFLTYFQNEAQLDKSGLPSDRFFAERPEGSVSTLKIQRTQQEDSAVYLCASSSRTFFYNEQFFGPGTRLTVL.